This TCR beta chain emerged from a study of early T cells in non-severe SARS-CoV-2 infection listed by TCRdb under 2021. In the study overall: TCR sequencing used bulk RNA from unsorted whole blood, so alpha and beta chains could not be paired.

Cut back by 7 bases and 12 bases, the V and J ends lie 16 bases apart. CDR1 and CDR2 were assigned from the germline V gene as SNHLY and FYNNEI. The CDR3 runs 12 residues from the cysteine to the phenylalanine. Only CDR3 DNA is held: 36 bases, read in frame from base 1. Libraries were prepared through 5' RACE. The sample was run on a NextSeq 500. To correct for sequencing error and PCR bias, the TCR library protocol tagged individual cDNA molecules with unique molecular identifiers. TCR alpha and beta chains were both sequenced, and the abundances of alpha and beta sequences in each sample were closely correlated with each other. For the original study's pipeline: Decombinator V4 was used to perform V gene, J gene and CDR3 annotation of TCR sequences. TCRs were defined as expanded if a significant change between any two time points was detected under a Poisson model with p below 0.0001. TCR abundances were normalised to the total number of TCRs sequenced in each sample and reported as counts per million. TRAV1-2 paired with TRAJ12, TRAJ20 or TRAJ33 defined MAIT TCRs, while TRAV10 paired with TRAJ18 defined iNKT TCRs. VDJdb, accessed 1 November 2021, was searched for CMV, EBV and SARS-CoV-2 annotated TCRs, excluding TCRs annotated for multiple antigens. In-frame beta chains were kept once TCRdb had trimmed the public reads at Q25 with fastp and called clones with MiXCR. Identical CDR3 protein sequences are pooled into one entry, listed with their most common genes and DNA. None of the V and J calls come from the authors' own analysis; TCRdb made them. The sample records tens of thousands of distinct CDR3 sequences, approximately 13% of which are singletons. The ten largest clonotypes hold roughly 2.6% of the sample.

A case-control design nested within a healthcare worker cohort in London, UK, was used, with weekly nasopharyngeal swab PCR tests and blood sampling performed. Healthcare workers were recruited between 23 and 31 March 2020, during the week of the UK lockdown, and were followed weekly for up to roughly 15 weeks. Study-level results and caveats: Matching against VDJdb was skewed toward anti-spike CD8 responses, likely underestimated virus-specific expansions, and missed private and CD4 specificities.

Concerning this clonotype itself: Its antigen target is currently unknown. Nothing much larger sits one base from this clone, and base qualities are not available.

Sequenced material: whole blood, taken at baseline. Recombination connected TRBV2 to TRBJ1-5, with TRBD1 as a weak D call on 5 bases. The origin of this receptor is an adult who was a healthcare worker with PCR-confirmed SARS-CoV-2 infection or an uninfected control (not recorded which). CDR3 reads: CASTLQAADQHF. The DNA is as follows: TGTGCCAGCACCTTACAGGCGGCTGACCAGCATTTT.